These 24 T cell receptor beta chains share one sample of origin, sequenced in a study of blood T cell repertoires in COVID-19. This table comes from immunoSEQ multiplex PCR, and its TCRdb copy is limited to in-frame clones, with some not included. The profile covers around 160,000 clones, with about 81% appearing a single time and approximately 18% taken by the ten largest. The source material was peripheral blood. The source of these receptors is a woman older than 75 with acute or convalescent COVID-19.

J is TRBJ2-5 and V is TRBV7-2; no definite D call. Trimming pared 3 bases from V and 5 bases from J, leaving 7 bases between. CDR1 and CDR2 from the germline V gene are SGHTA and FQGNSA. The length of the CDR3 is 12 residues. This CDR3 is CASSFGRETQYF. CDR3 bases: TGTGCCAGCAGCTTCGGCAGGGAGACCCAGTACTTC.

The gene calls are TRBV29-1 and TRBJ2-5; TRBD2 agrees at 9 bases. After removal of 6 bases from V and 3 bases from J, the junction contained 8 bases not matched to a gene. The germline gives CDR1 SQVTM, CDR2 ANQGSEA. The CDR3 covers 14 residues. CDR3 nucleotide sequence: TGCAGCGTCAACGCGGGAGGGGTCGAAGAGACCCAGTACTTC. Protein sequence: CSVNAGGVEETQYF.

The chain uses TRBV4-1 and TRBJ2-2, with 9 bases aligning to TRBD2. This CDR3 is built from 18 residues. Germline V gives CDR1 MGHRA, CDR2 YSYEKL. The trim removed 4 bases at V and 1 base at J, leaving 10 bases unmatched. The chain's CDR3 is CASSPSWREGQNTGELFF. In DNA, the CDR3 is TGCGCCAGCAGCCCTTCTTGGCGGGAGGGCCAGAACACCGGGGAGCTGTTTTTT.

The rearrangement joins TRBV27 to TRBJ2-7, with D maybe TRBD1 (5 bases). V dropped 5 bases and J dropped 9 bases, with 14 bases sitting between them. Germline V lookup: CDR1 MNHEY, CDR2 SMNVEV (reference sequence). CDR3 length: 12 amino acids. The CDR3 sequence is CASSPPGATQYF. CDR3 DNA: TGTGCCAGCAGTCCCCCTGGGGCGACGCAGTACTTC.

The chain employs TRBV5-4 and TRBJ1-2, with D possibly being TRBD1 (5 bases). The CDR3 loop spans 14 amino acids. Trimming took off 0 bases at V and 7 bases at J, with 13 bases between the two ends. Germline V gene lookup returns CDR1 SGHNT and CDR2 YYREEE (reference sequence). The CDR3 DNA sequence: TGTGCCAGCAGCTTGGGACAGCGCAGTAGTGGCTACACCTTC. This encodes CASSLGQRSSGYTF.

The chain has TRBV5-1 and TRBJ1-1, with TRBD1 as a possible D gene (5 bases). V lost 7 bases, J lost 0 bases, and 13 bases lay in between. Germline V CDR1 and CDR2: SGHRS, YFSETQ. This CDR3 spans 14 amino acids. The CDR3 DNA follows: TGCGCCAGCCAAAAACAGGACATGAACACTGAAGCTTTCTTT. It encodes CASQKQDMNTEAFF.

This chain links TRBV7-8 with TRBJ2-7, with TRBD1 as a possible D gene (6 bases). The CDR3 extends over 15 amino acids. Germline values: CDR1 SGHVS, CDR2 FQNEAQ. Trimming pared 5 bases from V and 0 bases from J, leaving 14 bases between. The CDR3: CASSLGASHSYEQYF. The CDR3 nucleotides are TGTGCCAGCAGCCTGGGGGCATCACACTCCTACGAGCAGTACTTC.

The V and J genes are TRBV5-4 and TRBJ1-1, with 7 bases that match TRBD1. This CDR3 spans 14 amino acids. CDR1 and CDR2 from the germline V gene are SGHNT and YYREEE (reference sequence). V trimming: 4 bases; J trimming: 3 bases; junction bases outside the gene matches: 6. DNA of the CDR3: TGTGCCAGCAGCCCCCCCGACAGGGACACTGAAGCTTTCTTT. Translated, it gives CASSPPDRDTEAFF.

The genes are TRBV24-1 and TRBJ2-5, with 7 bases identical to TRBD1. The CDR3 length is 15 residues. V was pared by 8 bases and J by 1 base, with 9 bases of the junction left unmatched. CDR1 KGHDR and CDR2 SFDVKD come from the germline V gene. Here the CDR3 reads CATNDQDRFQETQYF. CDR3 sequence (DNA): TGTGCCACCAATGACCAGGACAGGTTCCAAGAGACCCAGTACTTC.

V gene TRBV6-4 combines with J gene TRBJ1-6; 9 nucleotides line up with TRBD1. The CDR3 covers 18 residues. Germline CDR1 MRHNA, CDR2 SNTAGT. With 3 bases clipped from V and 5 bases from J, the junction kept 11 bases outside the gene matches. CDR3 residues: CASSEGQGAQHHNSPLHF. In DNA, the CDR3 is TGTGCCAGCAGTGAGGGACAGGGCGCTCAACACCATAATTCACCCCTCCACTTT.

This chain's CDR3 is CSVVTRPGNEQFF. The DNA of the CDR3 is TGCAGCGTTGTTACGCGGCCCGGCAATGAGCAGTTCTTC. The chain links TRBV29-1 to TRBJ2-1; D not certain. The CDR3 is 13 residues long. The V end was cut by 4 bases, the J end by 6 bases, with 13 bases between. The germline V gene has CDR1 SQVTM and CDR2 ANQGSEA.

The V and J genes are TRBV5-1 and TRBJ2-1, with D perhaps TRBD2 (6 bases). V shed 0 bases and J shed 7 bases, with 17 bases lying between them. This CDR3 is 16 amino acids long. Per germline, CDR1 SGHRS and CDR2 YFSETQ. The DNA of the CDR3 is TGCGCCAGCAGCTTGGAGCCCGCGCGGGGTCGGAATGAGCAGTTCTTC. Translating it yields CASSLEPARGRNEQFF.

V is TRBV12-3 or TRBV12-4 and J is TRBJ2-7; a weak D match, TRBD1 (6 bases). The CDR3 is 13 residues long. V was shortened by 4 bases and J by 7 bases, with 14 bases between the two germline ends. The CDR3 region is CASSSNRAGEQYF. The CDR3 DNA reads as TGTGCCAGCAGTTCAAACAGGGCAGGGGAGCAGTACTTC.

V and J are TRBV5-6 and TRBJ1-1; D not certain. The V gene lost 2 bases and the J gene lost 3 bases, with 11 bases spanning the gap. The CDR3 loop spans 14 amino acids. Per the germline V gene, CDR1 is SGHDT and CDR2 is YYEEEE. In nucleotides, the CDR3 is TGTGCCAGCAGCTTCGGGGTAAGAGACACTGAAGCTTTCTTT. Translated: CASSFGVRDTEAFF.

A single count supports this clone. The chain uses TRBV6-1 and TRBJ1-5, with D tentatively TRBD1 (6 bases). Germline CDR1 reads MNHNS; CDR2 reads SASEGT. With 1 base removed from V and 10 bases from J, the gap between germline ends came to 11 bases. The CDR3 runs 13 residues. The CDR3: CASSEGQVLPQHF. DNA for the CDR3: TGTGCCAGCAGTGAAGGACAGGTTTTACCCCAGCATTTT.

V is TRBV7-2 and J is TRBJ2-7, with TRBD2 identical over 7 bases. Germline lookup yields CDR1 SGHTA and CDR2 FQGNSA. This CDR3 comprises 15 residues. The V gene end was trimmed by 2 bases and the J gene end by 3 bases; junction bases not matched to a gene: 7. CDR3 region: CASSLWGRGYYEQYF. The DNA of the CDR3 is TGTGCCAGCAGCTTATGGGGGAGGGGATACTACGAGCAGTACTTC.

V is TRBV2 and J is TRBJ2-7; TRBD1 might be the D (6 bases). Germline CDR1 and CDR2: SNHLY and FYNNEI. The CDR3 sequence is 15 residues long. V was cut by 5 bases and J by 3 bases, with 17 bases left in between. The CDR3 spells CASSRDIAVGYEQYF. In DNA, the CDR3 is TGTGCCAGCAGTCGGGACATAGCAGTTGGCTACGAGCAGTACTTC.

This clone was detected only a few times. The chain has TRBV7-9 and TRBJ2-7; TRBD1 matches 7 bases. This CDR3 has 11 residues. With V trimmed by 10 bases and J by 3 bases, 3 bases remained unmatched. Germline V gene lookup returns CDR1 SEHNR and CDR2 FQNEAQ (reference sequence). CDR3: CAIWTGYEQYF. The CDR3 nucleotides are TGTGCCATATGGACAGGCTACGAGCAGTACTTC.

V is TRBV27 and J is TRBJ1-5, with D possibly matching TRBD1 (6 bases). Trimming removed 6 bases from V and 3 bases from J, with 15 bases in between. This CDR3 is 15 amino acids long. CDR1 and CDR2 (germline): MNHEY, SMNVEV (reference sequence). In DNA form, the CDR3 reads TGTGCCAGCAGCTCCCTGACAGGACTCAATCAGCCCCAGCATTTT. It is translated as CASSSLTGLNQPQHF.

The V gene is TRBV10-1, the J gene TRBJ2-1; D might be TRBD2 (5 bases). The CDR3 runs to 16 residues. Germline-derived CDR1 and CDR2 are WNHNN and SYGVQD (reference sequence). Trimming pared 2 bases from V and 8 bases from J, leaving 19 bases between. The CDR3 sequence: CASSETIGKGRYEQFF. Here the CDR3 DNA reads TGCGCCAGCAGTGAGACCATCGGGAAGGGTAGATATGAGCAGTTCTTC.

J is TRBJ2-3 and V is TRBV2; D may be TRBD2 (6 bases). CDR3 size: 14 residues. V lost 10 bases and J 1 base, leaving 15 bases between the germline ends. Germline CDR1 reads SNHLY; CDR2 reads FYNNEI. CDR3 sequence (DNA): TGTGCCACCTCCCGGCAGCGGGGCACAGATACGCAGTATTTT. Translated, it gives CATSRQRGTDTQYF. Full variable domain (remainder filled in from reference TRBV2 and TRBJ2-3): EPEVTQTPSHQVTQMGQEVILRCVPISNHLYFYWYRQILGQKVEFLVSFYNNEISEKSEIFDDQFSVERPDGSNFTLKIRSTKLEDSAMYFCATSRQRGTDTQYFGPGTRLTVL.

As for this clone: Other DNA sequences in this sample translate to the same CDR3. The V gene is TRBV9, the J gene TRBJ1-1; D call uncertain. Trimming pared 2 bases from V and 2 bases from J, leaving 7 bases between. Germline V gene sequence: CDR1 SGDLS, CDR2 YYNGEE. This CDR3 is built from 13 residues. For the CDR3, the DNA is TGTGCCAGCAGCGTGGCGGTTAACACTGAAGCTTTCTTT. Protein sequence: CASSVAVNTEAFF. Combining the CDR3 with reference TRBV9 and TRBJ1-1 gives the whole variable domain DSGVTQTPKHLITATGQRVTLRCSPRSGDLSVYWYQQSLDQGLQFLIQYYNGEERAKGNILERFSAQQFPDLHSELNLSSLELGDSALYFCASSVAVNTEAFFGQGTRLTVV.

This rearrangement joins TRBV27 to TRBJ1-5; D gene uncertain. This CDR3 contains 13 residues. Trimming removed 6 bases from V and 0 bases from J, with 6 bases in between. Germline V gene lookup returns CDR1 MNHEY and CDR2 SMNVEV (reference sequence). The CDR3 DNA reads as TGTGCCAGCAGATTTAATAGCAATCAGCCCCAGCATTTT. Translation gives CASRFNSNQPQHF.

This chain connects TRBV30 to TRBJ1-3, with TRBD1 identical over 9 bases. The CDR3 sequence is 14 residues long. After removal of 5 bases from V and 6 bases from J, the junction contained 8 bases not matched to a gene. Germline V lookup: CDR1 GTSNPN, CDR2 SVGIG (reference sequence). The CDR3, as DNA: TGTGCCTGGGAAGGACAGGGGAGAAAAAACACCATATATTTT. Protein sequence: CAWEGQGRKNTIYF.